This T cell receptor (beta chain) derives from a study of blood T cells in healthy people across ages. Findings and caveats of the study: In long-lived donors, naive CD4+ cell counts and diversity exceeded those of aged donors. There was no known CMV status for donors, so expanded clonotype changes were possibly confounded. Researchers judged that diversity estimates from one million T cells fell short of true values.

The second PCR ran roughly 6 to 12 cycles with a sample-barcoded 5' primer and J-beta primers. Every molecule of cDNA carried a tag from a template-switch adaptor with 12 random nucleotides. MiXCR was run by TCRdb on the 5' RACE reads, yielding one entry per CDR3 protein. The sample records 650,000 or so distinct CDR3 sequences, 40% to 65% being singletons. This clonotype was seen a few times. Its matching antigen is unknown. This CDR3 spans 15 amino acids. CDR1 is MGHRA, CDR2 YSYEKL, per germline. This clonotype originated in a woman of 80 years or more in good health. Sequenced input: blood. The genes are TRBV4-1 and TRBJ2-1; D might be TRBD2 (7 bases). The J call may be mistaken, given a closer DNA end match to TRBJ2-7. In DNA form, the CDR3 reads TGCGCCAGCAGCCCCAGGGGAGGGGGTTACAATGAGCAGTACTTC. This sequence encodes CASSPRGGGYNEQYF.